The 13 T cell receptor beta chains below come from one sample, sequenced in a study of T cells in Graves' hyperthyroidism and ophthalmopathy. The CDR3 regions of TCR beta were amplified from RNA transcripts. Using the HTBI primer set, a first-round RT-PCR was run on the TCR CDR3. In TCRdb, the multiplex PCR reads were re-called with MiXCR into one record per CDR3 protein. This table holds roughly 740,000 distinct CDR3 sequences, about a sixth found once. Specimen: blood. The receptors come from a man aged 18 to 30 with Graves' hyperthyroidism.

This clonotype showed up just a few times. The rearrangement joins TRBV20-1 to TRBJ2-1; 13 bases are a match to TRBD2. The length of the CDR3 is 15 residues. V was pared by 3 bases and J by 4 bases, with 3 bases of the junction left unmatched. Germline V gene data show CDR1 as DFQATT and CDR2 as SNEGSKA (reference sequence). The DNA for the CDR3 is TGCAGTGCTAGCACTAGCGGGAGGGTTTACAATGAGCAGTTCTTC. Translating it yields CSASTSGRVYNEQFF.

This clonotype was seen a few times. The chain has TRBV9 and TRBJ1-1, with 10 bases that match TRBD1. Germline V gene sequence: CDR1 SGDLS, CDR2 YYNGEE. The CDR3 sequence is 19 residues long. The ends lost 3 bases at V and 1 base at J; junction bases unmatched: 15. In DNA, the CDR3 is TGTGCCAGCAGCGCCCTTATGAACCCGGGACAGGGGAAGAACACTGAAGCTTTCTTT. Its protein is CASSALMNPGQGKNTEAFF.

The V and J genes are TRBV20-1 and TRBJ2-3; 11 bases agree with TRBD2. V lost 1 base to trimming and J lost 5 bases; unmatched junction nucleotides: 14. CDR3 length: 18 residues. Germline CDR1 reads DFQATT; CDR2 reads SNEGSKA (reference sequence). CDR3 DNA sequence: TGCAGTGCTAGAGTATCTAGCGGGAGGATTTATGGGGGAGATACGCAGTATTTT. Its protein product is CSARVSSGRIYGGDTQYF.

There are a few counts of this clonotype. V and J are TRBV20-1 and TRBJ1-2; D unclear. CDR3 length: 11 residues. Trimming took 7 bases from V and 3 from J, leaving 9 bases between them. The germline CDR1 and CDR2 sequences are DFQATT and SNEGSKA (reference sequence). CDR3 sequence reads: CSGERDYGYTF. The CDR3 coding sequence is TGCAGTGGGGAGAGAGACTATGGCTACACCTTC.

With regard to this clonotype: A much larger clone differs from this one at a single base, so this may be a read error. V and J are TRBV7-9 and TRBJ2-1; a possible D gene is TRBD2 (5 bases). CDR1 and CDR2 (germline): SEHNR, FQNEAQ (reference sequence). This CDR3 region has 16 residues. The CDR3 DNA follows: TGTGCCAGCAGCACACGTGGCCCGGACTCTTACAATAAGCAGTTCTTC. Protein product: CASSTRGPDSYNKQFF.

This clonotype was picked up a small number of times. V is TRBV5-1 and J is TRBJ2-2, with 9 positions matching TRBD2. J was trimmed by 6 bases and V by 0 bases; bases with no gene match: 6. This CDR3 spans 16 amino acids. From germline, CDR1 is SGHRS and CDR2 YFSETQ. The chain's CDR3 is CASSLEMVAGAGELFF. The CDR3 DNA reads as TGCGCCAGCAGCTTGGAAATGGTAGCGGGAGCCGGGGAGCTGTTTTTT.

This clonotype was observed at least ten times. The chain's CDR3 is CASSRPGQGYVEQYF. DNA for the CDR3: TGCGCCAGCAGCCGACCGGGACAGGGCTACGTCGAGCAGTACTTC. J is TRBJ2-7 and V is TRBV5-1, with 9 bases identical to TRBD1. CDR3 length: 15 residues. Trimming removed 4 bases from V and 6 bases from J; junction bases left unmatched: 11. From germline, CDR1 is SGHRS and CDR2 YFSETQ.

DNA for the CDR3: TGCGCCAGCAGCCCCCGGGGGTCCGGGTCGGGAGATGGCTACACCTTC. The encoded protein is CASSPRGSGSGDGYTF. This chain connects TRBV4-1 to TRBJ1-2, with D tentatively TRBD1 (5 bases). The CDR3 extends over 16 amino acids. CDR1 and CDR2 from the germline V gene are MGHRA and YSYEKL. The V end was cut by 4 bases, the J end by 6 bases, with 21 bases between.

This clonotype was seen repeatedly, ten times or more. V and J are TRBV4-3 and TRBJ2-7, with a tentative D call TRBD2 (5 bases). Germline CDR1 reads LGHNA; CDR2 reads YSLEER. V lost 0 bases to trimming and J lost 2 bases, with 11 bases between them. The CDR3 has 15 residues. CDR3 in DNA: TGCGCCAGCAGCCAAGATCACCGGGATCCCTACGAGCAGTACTTC. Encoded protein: CASSQDHRDPYEQYF.

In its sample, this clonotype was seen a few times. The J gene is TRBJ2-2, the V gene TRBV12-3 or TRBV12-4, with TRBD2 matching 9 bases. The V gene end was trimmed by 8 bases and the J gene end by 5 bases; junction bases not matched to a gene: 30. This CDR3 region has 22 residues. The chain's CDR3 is CASSSRYGGRLAGRTNTGELFF. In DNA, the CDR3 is TGTGCCAGCTCGTCCCGGTACGGGGGGCGTCTAGCGGGAAGGACTAATACCGGGGAGCTGTTTTTT.

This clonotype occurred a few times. The CDR3 is CASSQDRDSYNEQFF. The CDR3 coding sequence is TGTGCCAGCAGCCAAGATAGGGACTCCTACAATGAGCAGTTCTTC. The J gene is TRBJ2-1, the V gene TRBV4-2; no reliable D call. Germline V lookup: CDR1 LGHNA, CDR2 YNFKEQ. The V and J ends lost 0 bases and 0 bases respectively, with 6 bases between them. The length of the CDR3 is 15 residues.

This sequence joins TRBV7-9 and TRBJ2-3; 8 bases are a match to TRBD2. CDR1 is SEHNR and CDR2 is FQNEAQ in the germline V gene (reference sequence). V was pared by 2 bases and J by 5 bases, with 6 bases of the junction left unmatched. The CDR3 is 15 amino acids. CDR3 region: CASSLTSGPLDTQYF. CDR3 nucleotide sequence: TGTGCCAGCAGCTTAACTAGCGGCCCCTTAGATACGCAGTATTTT. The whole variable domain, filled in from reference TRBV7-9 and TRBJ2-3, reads DTGVSQNPRHKITKRGQNVTFRCDPISEHNRLYWYRQTLGQGPEFLTYFQNEAQLEKSRLLSDRFSAERPKGSFSTLEIQRTEQGDSAMYLCASSLTSGPLDTQYFGPGTRLTVL.

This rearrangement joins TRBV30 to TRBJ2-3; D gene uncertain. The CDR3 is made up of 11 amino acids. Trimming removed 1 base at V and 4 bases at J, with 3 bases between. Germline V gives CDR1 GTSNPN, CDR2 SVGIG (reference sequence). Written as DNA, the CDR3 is TGTGCCTGGAGTGAGGCAGATACGCAGTATTTT. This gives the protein CAWSEADTQYF.